The 7 T cell receptor beta chains below all came from one sample that was sequenced in a study of T cell changes during pregnancy in multiple sclerosis. The assay was immunoSEQ multiplex PCR, and TCRdb's table has in-frame clones only and misses some. The repertoire includes around 39,000 clones, over 75% of them detected once, and around 4.1% sits in the top ten. This sample comprised CD8+ T cells from peripheral blood mononuclear cells, obtained in the first trimester of pregnancy. Receptors were obtained from a female donor with multiple sclerosis, enrolled in a pregnancy study.

The rearrangement links TRBV6-4 to TRBJ2-3; 9 nucleotides align to TRBD2. Germline trimming cut 4 bases from V and 0 bases from J; bases unmatched to any gene: 8. The germline V gene encodes CDR1 MRHNA and CDR2 SNTAGT. The CDR3 has 17 amino acids. In DNA form, the CDR3 reads TGTGCCAGCAGTGCAATAGCGGGGGCCGGAAGCACAGATACGCAGTATTTT. This codes for CASSAIAGAGSTDTQYF.

The table lists this clone with a count of one. The gene calls are TRBV19 and TRBJ1-2; a possible D gene is TRBD1 (6 bases). Germline assignment: CDR1 LNHDA and CDR2 SQIVND (reference sequence). There are 14 residues in the CDR3. Trimming took off 5 bases at V and 7 bases at J, with 17 bases between the two ends. As DNA, the CDR3 is TGTGCCAGTAGTCTCCCGGGGGGGCTGTCTGGCTACACCTTC. Amino acids: CASSLPGGLSGYTF.

The V and J genes are TRBV9 and TRBJ1-4; D remains ambiguous. V shed 0 bases and J shed 7 bases, with 13 bases lying between them. The CDR3 totals 15 residues. Germline-derived CDR1 and CDR2 are SGDLS and YYNGEE. CDR3: CASSVVGGMGEKLFF. The CDR3 DNA is TGTGCCAGCAGCGTAGTCGGAGGGATGGGTGAAAAACTGTTTTTT.

The V call is TRBV5-6, the J call TRBJ1-5, with TRBD1 matching 8 bases. CDR1 is SGHDT and CDR2 is YYEEEE in the germline V gene. This CDR3 has 17 residues. The V segment lost 0 bases and the J segment 3 bases; nucleotides outside the gene matches: 8. CDR3 nucleotide sequence: TGTGCCAGCAGCTTGGGGGGGACAGGAGGCCTCAATCAGCCCCAGCATTTT. This translates into CASSLGGTGGLNQPQHF.

The sample holds one count of this clone. The DNA of the CDR3 is TGTGCCAGTAGTATACAGGGTACGGTTGGAAACACCATATATTTT. Protein product: CASSIQGTVGNTIYF. This rearrangement joins TRBV19 to TRBJ1-3, with D possibly being TRBD1 (5 bases). V was shortened by 2 bases and J by 3 bases, with 11 bases between the two germline ends. The CDR3 is 15 residues long. Germline V CDR1 and CDR2: LNHDA, SQIVND (reference sequence). The full variable domain, its missing parts supplied by reference TRBV19 and TRBJ1-3, is DGGITQSPKYLFRKEGQNVTLSCEQNLNHDAMYWYRQDPGQGLRLIYYSQIVNDFQKGDIAEGYSVSREKKESFPLTVTSAQKNPTAFYLCASSIQGTVGNTIYFGEGSWLTVV.

The chain is built from TRBV4-2 and TRBJ2-7; 9 bases fit TRBD1. Germline CDR1 and CDR2: LGHNA and YNFKEQ. V dropped 1 base and J dropped 2; count of bases not matched to a gene: 3. This CDR3 is built from 15 residues. The CDR3 DNA sequence: TGTGCCAGCAGCCAAGCGACAGGGGGTCCCTACGAGCAGTACTTC. It encodes CASSQATGGPYEQYF.

The genes are TRBV2 and TRBJ1-2; no reliable D call. The CDR3 has 11 amino acids. Germline CDR1 and CDR2: SNHLY and FYNNEI. V shed 8 bases and J shed 6 bases, with 10 bases lying between them. CDR3 sequence reads: CASQGGDGYTF. The CDR3 DNA reads TGTGCCAGCCAAGGCGGGGATGGCTACACCTTC.